These 10 T cell receptor beta chains were all obtained from the same sample, sequenced in a study of shared clonotypes between healthy human individuals. TCRdb keeps only in-frame clones here, not all; method: immunoSEQ multiplex PCR. Of approximately 640,000 clones listed, less than 95% are singletons. The sequencing sample was made of memory CD8+ T cells from PBMCs. Subset noted: CD45RO+ cells pooled with CCR7-negative TemRA cells. Receptors originate from a man aged 18-30 years in good health. Some clones in this sample may be carry-over from other donors' samples.

In the case of this clone: The junction departs from the called germline gene at one end, perhaps through a read error. The rearrangement joins TRBV29-1 to TRBJ2-1; TRBD2 matches 12 bases. CDR1 is SQVTM, CDR2 ANQGSEA, per germline. The CDR3 loop spans 15 amino acids. The CDR3 spells CSVEGLAGFYNEQFF. The CDR3 DNA sequence: TGCAGCGTCGAAGGACTAGCGGGATTCTACAATGAGCAGTTCTTC.

CDR3 loop: CASRAREGVTEAFF. The CDR3 DNA is TGTGCCAGTAGGGCGAGGGAGGGAGTCACTGAAGCTTTCTTT. The chain joins TRBV19 to TRBJ1-1, with D unresolved. The germline V and J ends were trimmed by 6 bases and 4 bases, with 15 bases remaining between them. CDR3 length: 14 residues. The germline CDR1 and CDR2 sequences are LNHDA and SQIVND (reference sequence).

The count of this clone is one. V and J are TRBV7-2 and TRBJ2-7; possible D gene TRBD2, 5 bases. Germline values: CDR1 SGHTA, CDR2 FQGNSA. The CDR3 spans 15 residues. The V and J ends lost 1 base and 3 bases respectively, with 13 bases between them. The CDR3 DNA reads as TGTGCCAGCAGCTTAGTCCCTAGCCCGGGCTACGAGCAGTACTTC. Translation: CASSLVPSPGYEQYF.

This clone was found once. V is TRBV2 and J is TRBJ2-7; D is perhaps TRBD2 (6 bases). Germline CDR1 reads SNHLY; CDR2 reads FYNNEI. The CDR3 contains 13 residues. Trimming removed 5 bases at V and 4 bases at J, with 12 bases between. The CDR3, as DNA: TGTGCCAGCAGTATGGAGGGTCGGTACGAGCAGTACTTC. Amino acids: CASSMEGRYEQYF.

The V and J genes are TRBV7-9 and TRBJ2-5; D assignment may be TRBD1 or TRBD2 (5 bases each). Looked up from germline, CDR1 is SEHNR and CDR2 is FQNEAQ (reference sequence). The CDR3 has 14 amino acids. Trimming shortened V by 5 bases and J by 7 bases, and 17 bases separated the two germline ends. CDR3 region: CASSPAGGAGTQYF. In DNA form, the CDR3 reads TGTGCCAGCAGCCCAGCTGGGGGAGCAGGGACCCAGTACTTC.

The genes are TRBV5-4 and TRBJ1-1; D is perhaps TRBD1 (6 bases). Germline V lookup: CDR1 SGHNT, CDR2 YYREEE (reference sequence). The CDR3 consists of 14 residues. The V end was cut by 5 bases, the J end by 4 bases, with 15 bases between. The CDR3 here is CASSPPGAVTEAFF. For the CDR3, the DNA is TGTGCCAGCAGTCCACCGGGGGCAGTCACTGAAGCTTTCTTT.

The chain links TRBV6-1 to TRBJ2-7; the D gene is possibly TRBD1 (6 bases). Between the trimmed V and J ends, which lost 2 bases and 2 bases, there was a span of 13 bases. The CDR3 spans 15 residues. Germline V gene lookup returns CDR1 MNHNS and CDR2 SASEGT. CDR3 region: CASSEYTGPTYEQYF. The CDR3 nucleotides read TGTGCCAGCAGTGAATACACAGGGCCGACCTACGAGCAGTACTTC.

The V gene is TRBV7-6, the J gene TRBJ2-7; D unresolved. V was pared by 3 bases and J by 0 bases, with 6 bases between. This CDR3 region has 13 residues. Looked up from germline, CDR1 is SGHVS and CDR2 is FNYEAQ. The chain's CDR3 is CASSFGDSYEQYF. The CDR3 bases are TGTGCCAGCAGCTTCGGCGACTCCTACGAGCAGTACTTC.

The chain is built from TRBV7-3 and TRBJ2-1; D may be TRBD2 (5 bases). Per the germline V gene, CDR1 is SGHTA and CDR2 is FQGTGA. This CDR3 has 13 residues. Trimming cost V 4 bases and J 3 bases, with 7 bases left between them. The DNA of the CDR3 is TGTGCCAGCAGCTCGGACTTCTACAATGAGCAGTTCTTC. Protein product: CASSSDFYNEQFF.

The chain combines TRBV29-1 with TRBJ2-5; the D call may be TRBD1 or TRBD2 (5 bases each). The end of the DNA fits TRBJ2-7 better, so the J call may be wrong. Germline V gene sequence: CDR1 SQVTM, CDR2 ANQGSEA. There are 11 residues in the CDR3. CDR3 DNA sequence: TGCAGCGTTGTAGAGGGGTACGAGCAGTACTTC. Translated: CSVVEGYEQYF.